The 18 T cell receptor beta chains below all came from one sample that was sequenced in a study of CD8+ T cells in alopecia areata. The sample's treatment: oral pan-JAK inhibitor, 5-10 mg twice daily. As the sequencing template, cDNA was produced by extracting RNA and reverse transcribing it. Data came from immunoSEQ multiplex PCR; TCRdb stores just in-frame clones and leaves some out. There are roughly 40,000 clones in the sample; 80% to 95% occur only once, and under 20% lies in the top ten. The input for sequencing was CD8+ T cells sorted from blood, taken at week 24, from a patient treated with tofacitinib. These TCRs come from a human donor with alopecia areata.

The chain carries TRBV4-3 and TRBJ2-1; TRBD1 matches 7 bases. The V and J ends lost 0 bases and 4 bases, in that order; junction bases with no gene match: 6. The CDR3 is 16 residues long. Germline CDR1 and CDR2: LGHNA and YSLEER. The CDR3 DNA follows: TGCGCCAGCAGCCAAGATTTGGGGACAGAATACAATGAGCAGTTCTTC. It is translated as CASSQDLGTEYNEQFF.

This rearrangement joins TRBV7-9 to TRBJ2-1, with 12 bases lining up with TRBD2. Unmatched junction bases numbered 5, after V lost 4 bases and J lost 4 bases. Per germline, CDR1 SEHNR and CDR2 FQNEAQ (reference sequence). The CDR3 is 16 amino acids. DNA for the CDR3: TGTGCCAGCAGCTCTAGACTAGCGGGGGATTACAATGAGCAGTTCTTC. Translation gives CASSSRLAGDYNEQFF.

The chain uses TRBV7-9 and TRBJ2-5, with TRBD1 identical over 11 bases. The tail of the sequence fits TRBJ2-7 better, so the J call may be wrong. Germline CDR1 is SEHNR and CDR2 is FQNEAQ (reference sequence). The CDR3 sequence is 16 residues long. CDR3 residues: CASSPAGQGAPYEQYF. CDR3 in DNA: TGTGCCAGCAGCCCTGCAGGACAGGGGGCCCCCTACGAGCAGTACTTC.

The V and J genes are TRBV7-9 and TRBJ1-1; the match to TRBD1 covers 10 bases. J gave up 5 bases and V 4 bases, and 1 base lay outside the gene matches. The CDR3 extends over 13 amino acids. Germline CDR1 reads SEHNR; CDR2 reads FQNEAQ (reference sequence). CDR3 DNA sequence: TGTGCCAGCAGCTCGGGACAGGGGACTGAAGCTTTCTTT. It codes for CASSSGQGTEAFF.

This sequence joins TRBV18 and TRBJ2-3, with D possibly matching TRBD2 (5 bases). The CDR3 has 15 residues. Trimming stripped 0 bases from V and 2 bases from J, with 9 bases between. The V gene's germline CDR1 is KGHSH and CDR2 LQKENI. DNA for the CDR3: TGTGCCAGCTCACCACCCTTCGGGAACACAGATACGCAGTATTTT. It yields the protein CASSPPFGNTDTQYF. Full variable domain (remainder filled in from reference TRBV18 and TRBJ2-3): NAGVMQNPRHLVRRRGQEARLRCSPMKGHSHVYWYRQLPEEGLKFMVYLQKENIIDESGMPKERFSAEFPKEGPSILRIQQVVRGDSAAYFCASSPPFGNTDTQYFGPGTRLTVL.

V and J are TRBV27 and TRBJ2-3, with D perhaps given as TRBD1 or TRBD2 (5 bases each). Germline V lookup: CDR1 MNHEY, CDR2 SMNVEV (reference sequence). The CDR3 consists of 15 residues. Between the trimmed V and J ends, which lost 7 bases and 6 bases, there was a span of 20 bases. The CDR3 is CASKASRGVLDTQYF. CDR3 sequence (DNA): TGTGCCAGCAAGGCCTCACGAGGGGTCTTGGATACGCAGTATTTT.

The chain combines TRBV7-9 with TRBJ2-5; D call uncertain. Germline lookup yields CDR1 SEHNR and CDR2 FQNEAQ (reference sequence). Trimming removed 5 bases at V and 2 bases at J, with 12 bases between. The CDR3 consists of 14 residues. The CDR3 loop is CASSPQTEQETQYF. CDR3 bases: TGTGCCAGCAGCCCTCAGACTGAACAAGAGACCCAGTACTTC.

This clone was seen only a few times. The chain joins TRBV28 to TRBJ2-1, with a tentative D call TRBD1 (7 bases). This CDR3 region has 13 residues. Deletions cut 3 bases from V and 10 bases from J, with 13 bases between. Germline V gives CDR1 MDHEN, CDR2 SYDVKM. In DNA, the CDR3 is TGTGCCAGCAGTTTCCCGACAGGGAGGGAGCAGTTCTTC. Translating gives CASSFPTGREQFF.

CDR3 nucleotides: TGTGCCAGCAGCTCAGTAGGAGCCGGGGAAGAGACCCAGTACTTC. Its translation is CASSSVGAGEETQYF. The V gene is TRBV5-4, the J gene TRBJ2-5, with D perhaps TRBD2 (5 bases). CDR1 is SGHNT and CDR2 is YYREEE in the germline V gene (reference sequence). The CDR3 spans 15 residues. Trimming cost V 3 bases and J 3 bases, with 15 bases left between them. The entire variable domain, with the rest obtained from reference TRBV5-4 and TRBJ2-5, is as follows: ETGVTQSPTHLIKTRGQQVTLRCSSQSGHNTVSWYQQALGQGPQFIFQYYREEENGRGNFPPRFSGLQFPNYSSELNVNALELDDSALYLCASSSVGAGEETQYFGPGTRLLVL.

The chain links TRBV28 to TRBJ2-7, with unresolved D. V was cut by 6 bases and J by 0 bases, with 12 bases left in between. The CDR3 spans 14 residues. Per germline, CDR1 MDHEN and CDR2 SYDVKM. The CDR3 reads CASSVVVSSYEQYF. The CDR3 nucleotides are TGTGCCAGCAGCGTCGTGGTTAGCTCCTACGAGCAGTACTTC. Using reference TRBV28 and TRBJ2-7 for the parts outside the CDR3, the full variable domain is DVKVTQSSRYLVKRTGEKVFLECVQDMDHENMFWYRQDPGLGLRLIYFSYDVKMKEKGDIPEGYSVSREKKERFSLILESASTNQTSMYLCASSVVVSSYEQYFGPGTRLTVT.

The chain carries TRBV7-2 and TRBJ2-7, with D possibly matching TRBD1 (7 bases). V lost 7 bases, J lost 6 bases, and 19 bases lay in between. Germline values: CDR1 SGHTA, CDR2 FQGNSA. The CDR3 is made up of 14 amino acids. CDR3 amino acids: CASNLSGGPIEQYF. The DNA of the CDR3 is TGTGCCAGCAACCTTTCAGGGGGGCCTATCGAGCAGTACTTC.

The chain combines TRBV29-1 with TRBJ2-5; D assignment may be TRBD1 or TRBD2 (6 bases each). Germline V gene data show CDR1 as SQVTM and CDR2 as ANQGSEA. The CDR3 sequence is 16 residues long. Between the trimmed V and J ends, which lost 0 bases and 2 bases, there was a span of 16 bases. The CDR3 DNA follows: TGCAGCGTTGAAGATAAGGTCGGGGGCAGTCAAGAGACCCAGTACTTC. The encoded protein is CSVEDKVGGSQETQYF.

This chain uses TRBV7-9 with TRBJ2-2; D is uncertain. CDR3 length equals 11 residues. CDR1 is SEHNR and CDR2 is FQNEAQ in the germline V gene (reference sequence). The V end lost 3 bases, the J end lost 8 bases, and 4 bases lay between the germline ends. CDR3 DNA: TGTGCCAGCAGCTTTACGGGGGAGCTGTTTTTT. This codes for CASSFTGELFF.

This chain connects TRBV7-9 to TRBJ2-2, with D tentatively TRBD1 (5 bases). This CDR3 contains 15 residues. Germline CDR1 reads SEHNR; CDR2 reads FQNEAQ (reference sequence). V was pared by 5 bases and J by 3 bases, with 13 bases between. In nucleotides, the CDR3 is TGTGCCAGCAGCCCTTTTTTAGGGGACACCGGGGAGCTGTTTTTT. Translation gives CASSPFLGDTGELFF.

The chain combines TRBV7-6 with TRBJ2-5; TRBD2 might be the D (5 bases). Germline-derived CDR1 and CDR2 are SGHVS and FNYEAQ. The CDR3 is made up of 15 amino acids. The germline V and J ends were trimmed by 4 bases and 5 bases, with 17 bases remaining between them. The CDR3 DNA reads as TGTGCCAGCAGCTCCCCACGCACTGGGGAGGAGACCCAGTACTTC. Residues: CASSSPRTGEETQYF.

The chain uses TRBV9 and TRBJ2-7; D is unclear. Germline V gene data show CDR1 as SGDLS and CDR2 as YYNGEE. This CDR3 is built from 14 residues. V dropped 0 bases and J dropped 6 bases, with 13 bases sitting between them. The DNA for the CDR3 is TGTGCCAGCAGCGTAGAGAAAGATGGAGTCGAGCAGTACTTC. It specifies CASSVEKDGVEQYF.

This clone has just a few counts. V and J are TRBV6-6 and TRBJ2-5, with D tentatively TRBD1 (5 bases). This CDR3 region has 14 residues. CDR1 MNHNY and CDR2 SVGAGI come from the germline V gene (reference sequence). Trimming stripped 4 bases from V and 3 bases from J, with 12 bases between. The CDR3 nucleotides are TGTGCCAGCAGTTCGACAGTCGCGAAAGAGACCCAGTACTTC. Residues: CASSSTVAKETQYF.

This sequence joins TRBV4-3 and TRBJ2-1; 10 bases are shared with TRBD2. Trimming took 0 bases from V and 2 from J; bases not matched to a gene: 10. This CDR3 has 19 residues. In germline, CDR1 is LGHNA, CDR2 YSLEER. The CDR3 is CASSQDRTVAGGTYNEQFF. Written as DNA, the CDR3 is TGCGCCAGCAGCCAAGATCGGACGGTAGCGGGGGGCACCTACAATGAGCAGTTCTTC.